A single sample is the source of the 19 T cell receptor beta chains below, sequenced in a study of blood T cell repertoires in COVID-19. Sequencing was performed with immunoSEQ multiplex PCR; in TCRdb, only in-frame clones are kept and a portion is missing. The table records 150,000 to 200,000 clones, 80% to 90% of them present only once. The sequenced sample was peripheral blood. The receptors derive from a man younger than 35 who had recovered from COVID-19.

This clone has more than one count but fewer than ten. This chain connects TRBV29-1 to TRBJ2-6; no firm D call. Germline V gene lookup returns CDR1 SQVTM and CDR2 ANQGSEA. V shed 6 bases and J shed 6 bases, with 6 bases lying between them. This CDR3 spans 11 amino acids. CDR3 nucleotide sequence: TGCAGCGTCGAGGCGGCCAACGTCCTGACTTTC. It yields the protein CSVEAANVLTF.

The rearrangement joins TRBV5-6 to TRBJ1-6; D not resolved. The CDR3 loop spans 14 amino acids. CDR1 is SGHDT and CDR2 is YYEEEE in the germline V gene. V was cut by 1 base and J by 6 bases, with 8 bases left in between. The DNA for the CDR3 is TGTGCCAGCAGCTTGCCTACGGTTAATTCACCCCTCCACTTT. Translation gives CASSLPTVNSPLHF.

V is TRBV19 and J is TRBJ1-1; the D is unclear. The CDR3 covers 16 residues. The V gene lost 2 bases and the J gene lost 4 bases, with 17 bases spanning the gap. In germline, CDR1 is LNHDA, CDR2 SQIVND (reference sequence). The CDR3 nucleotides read TGTGCCAGTAGTATATCCGGGAGACGCAGGAGCACTGAAGCTTTCTTT. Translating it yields CASSISGRRRSTEAFF.

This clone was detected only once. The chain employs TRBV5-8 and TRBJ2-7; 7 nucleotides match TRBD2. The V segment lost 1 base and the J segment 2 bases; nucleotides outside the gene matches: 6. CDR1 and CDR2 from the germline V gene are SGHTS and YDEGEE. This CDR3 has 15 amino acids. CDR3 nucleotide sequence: TGTGCCAGCAGCTTGTGGGAGGGGACCCCCTACGAGCAGTACTTC. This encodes CASSLWEGTPYEQYF.

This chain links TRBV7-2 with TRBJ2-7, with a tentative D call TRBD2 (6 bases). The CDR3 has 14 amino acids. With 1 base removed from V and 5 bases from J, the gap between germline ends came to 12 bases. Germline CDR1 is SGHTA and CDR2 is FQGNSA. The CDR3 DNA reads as TGTGCCAGCAGCTTAGACGGGAGTGGCGACGAGCAGTACTTC. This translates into CASSLDGSGDEQYF.

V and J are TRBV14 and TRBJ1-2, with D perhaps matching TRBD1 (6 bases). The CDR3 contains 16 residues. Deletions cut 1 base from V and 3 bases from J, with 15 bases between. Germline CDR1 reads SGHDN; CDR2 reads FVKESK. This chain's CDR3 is CASSQVSGQRDYGYTF. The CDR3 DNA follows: TGTGCCAGCAGCCAAGTATCCGGACAGAGAGACTATGGCTACACCTTC. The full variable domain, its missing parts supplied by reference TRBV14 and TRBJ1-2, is EAGVTQFPSHSVIEKGQTVTLRCDPISGHDNLYWYRRVMGKEIKFLLHFVKESKQDESGMPNNRFLAERTGGTYSTLKVQPAELEDSGVYFCASSQVSGQRDYGYTFGSGTRLTVV.

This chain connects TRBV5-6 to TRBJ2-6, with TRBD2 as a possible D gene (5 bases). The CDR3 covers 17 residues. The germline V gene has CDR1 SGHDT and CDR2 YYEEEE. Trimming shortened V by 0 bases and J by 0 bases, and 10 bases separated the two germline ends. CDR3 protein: CASSLVTGSSGANVLTF. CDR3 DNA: TGTGCCAGCAGCTTGGTGACGGGAAGCTCTGGGGCCAACGTCCTGACTTTC.

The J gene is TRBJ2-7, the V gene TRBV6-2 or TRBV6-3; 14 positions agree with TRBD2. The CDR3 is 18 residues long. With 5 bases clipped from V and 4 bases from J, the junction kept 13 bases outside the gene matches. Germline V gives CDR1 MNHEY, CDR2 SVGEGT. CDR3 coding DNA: TGTGCCAGCAGTCGTACCGGGACTAGCGGGAGAGGGGTGTACGAGCAGTACTTC. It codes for CASSRTGTSGRGVYEQYF.

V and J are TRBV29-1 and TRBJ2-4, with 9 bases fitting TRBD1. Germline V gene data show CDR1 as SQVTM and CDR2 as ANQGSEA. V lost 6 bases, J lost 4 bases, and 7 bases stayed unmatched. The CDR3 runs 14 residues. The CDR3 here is CSVAPGQGKNIQYF. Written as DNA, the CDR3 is TGCAGCGTAGCCCCGGGACAGGGAAAAAACATTCAGTACTTC.

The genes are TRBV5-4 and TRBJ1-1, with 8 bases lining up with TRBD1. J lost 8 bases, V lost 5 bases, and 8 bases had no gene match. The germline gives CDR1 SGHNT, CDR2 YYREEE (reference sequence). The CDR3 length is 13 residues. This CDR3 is CASSSGQGTEAFF. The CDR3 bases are TGTGCCAGCAGTTCAGGACAGGGCACCGAAGCTTTCTTT.

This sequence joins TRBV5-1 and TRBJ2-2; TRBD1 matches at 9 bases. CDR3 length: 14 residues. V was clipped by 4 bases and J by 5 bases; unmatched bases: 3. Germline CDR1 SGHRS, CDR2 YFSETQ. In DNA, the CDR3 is TGCGCCAGCAGCACAGGGGGCGGTACCGGGGAGCTGTTTTTT. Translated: CASSTGGGTGELFF.

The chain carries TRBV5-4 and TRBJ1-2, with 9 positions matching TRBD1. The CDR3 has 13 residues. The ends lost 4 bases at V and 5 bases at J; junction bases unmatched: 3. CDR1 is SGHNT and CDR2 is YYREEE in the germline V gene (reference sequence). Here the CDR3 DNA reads TGTGCCAGCAGCCTGGACAGGGGATATGGCTACACCTTC. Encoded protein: CASSLDRGYGYTF.

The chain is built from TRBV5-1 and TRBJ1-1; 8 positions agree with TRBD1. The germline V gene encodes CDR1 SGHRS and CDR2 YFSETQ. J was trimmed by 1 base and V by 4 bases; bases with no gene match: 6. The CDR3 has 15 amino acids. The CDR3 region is CASSRGDRTNTEAFF. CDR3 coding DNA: TGCGCCAGCAGCCGTGGGGACAGGACGAACACTGAAGCTTTCTTT.

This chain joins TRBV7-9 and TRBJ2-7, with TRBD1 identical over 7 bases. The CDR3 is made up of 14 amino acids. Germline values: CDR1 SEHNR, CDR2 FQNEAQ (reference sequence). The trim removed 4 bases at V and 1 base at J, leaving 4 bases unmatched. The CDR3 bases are TGTGCCAGCAGCTGGGACAGCTCTTCCTACGAGCAGTACTTC. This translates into CASSWDSSSYEQYF.

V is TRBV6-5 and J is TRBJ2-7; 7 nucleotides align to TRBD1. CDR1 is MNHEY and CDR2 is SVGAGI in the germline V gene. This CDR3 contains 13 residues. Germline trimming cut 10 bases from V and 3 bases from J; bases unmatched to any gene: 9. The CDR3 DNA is TGTGCCACCATCGGGACAGTGCTCTACGAGCAGTACTTC. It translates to CATIGTVLYEQYF.

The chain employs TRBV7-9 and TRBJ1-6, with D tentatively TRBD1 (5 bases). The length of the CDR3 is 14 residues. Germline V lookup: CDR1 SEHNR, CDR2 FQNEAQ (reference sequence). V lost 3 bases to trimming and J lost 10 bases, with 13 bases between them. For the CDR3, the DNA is TGTGCCAGCAGCTTTGGCCAGGGTCCGTCACCCCTCCACTTT. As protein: CASSFGQGPSPLHF.

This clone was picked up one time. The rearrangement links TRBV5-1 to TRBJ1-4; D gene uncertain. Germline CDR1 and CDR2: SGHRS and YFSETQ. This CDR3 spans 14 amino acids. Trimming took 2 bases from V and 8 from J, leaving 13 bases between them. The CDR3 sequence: CASSFSGSGEKLFF. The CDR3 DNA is TGCGCCAGCAGCTTCTCGGGGTCGGGGGAAAAACTGTTTTTT.

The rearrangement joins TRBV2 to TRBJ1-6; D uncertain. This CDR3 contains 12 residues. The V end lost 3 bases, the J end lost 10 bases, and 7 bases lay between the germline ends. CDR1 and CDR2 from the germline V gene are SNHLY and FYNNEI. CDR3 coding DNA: TGTGCCAGCAGTGACCCCAGATCACCCCTCCACTTT. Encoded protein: CASSDPRSPLHF.

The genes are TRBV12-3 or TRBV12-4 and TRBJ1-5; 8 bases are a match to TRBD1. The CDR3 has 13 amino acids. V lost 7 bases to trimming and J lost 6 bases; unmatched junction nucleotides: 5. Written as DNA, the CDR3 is TGTGCCAGCACCCCAGGGGGCGGTCAGCCCCAGCATTTT. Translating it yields CASTPGGGQPQHF.